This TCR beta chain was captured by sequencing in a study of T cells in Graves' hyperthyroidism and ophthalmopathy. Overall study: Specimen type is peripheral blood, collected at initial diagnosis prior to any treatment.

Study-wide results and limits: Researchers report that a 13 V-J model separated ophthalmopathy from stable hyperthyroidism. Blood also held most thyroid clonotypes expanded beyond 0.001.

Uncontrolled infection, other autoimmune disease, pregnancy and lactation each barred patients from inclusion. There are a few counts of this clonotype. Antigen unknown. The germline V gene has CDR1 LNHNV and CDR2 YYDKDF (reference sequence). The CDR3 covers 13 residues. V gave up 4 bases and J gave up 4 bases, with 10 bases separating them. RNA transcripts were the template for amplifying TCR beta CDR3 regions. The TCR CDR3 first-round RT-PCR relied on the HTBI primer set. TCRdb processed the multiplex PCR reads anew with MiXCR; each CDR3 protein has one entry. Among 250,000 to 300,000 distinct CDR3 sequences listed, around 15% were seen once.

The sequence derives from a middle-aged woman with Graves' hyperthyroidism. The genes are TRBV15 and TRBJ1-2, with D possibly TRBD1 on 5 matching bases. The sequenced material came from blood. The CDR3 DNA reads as TGTGCCACCAGCACTACAGGAGCCTATGGCTACACCTTC. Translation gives CATSTTGAYGYTF.